The 21 T cell receptor beta chains below come from one sample, sequenced in a study of Ad26.COV2.S vaccination and SARS-CoV-2 variants. Using immunoSEQ multiplex PCR, the repertoire was profiled, and TCRdb retains in-frame clones only, with some absent. The table records 440,000 or so clones, around 91% of them present only once. The treatment denotes: over 15 received Ad26.COV2.S at low or high dose, single or two shots; about 5 received placebo; per-sample allocation not given. Collection of samples fell on day 63 after the first vaccine or placebo injection. The sequencing used peripheral blood, collected in a trial of Ad26.COV2.S vaccine versus placebo. These receptors came from a person between 18 and 59 years old who received the Ad26.COV2.S COVID-19 vaccine or a placebo.

This clone appeared many times. This sequence joins TRBV21-1 and TRBJ2-7; the table calls TRBD1, which could not be checked here. TRBV21-1 constitutes a pseudogene. This CDR3 is built from 15 residues. This CDR3 reads CASSKEPDRGYEQYF. Written as DNA, the CDR3 is TGTGCCAGCAGCAAAGAGCCCGACAGGGGCTACGAGCAGTACTTC.

The chain is built from TRBV7-8 and TRBJ2-2, with 12 bases identical to TRBD2. This CDR3 region has 17 residues. The V segment lost 2 bases and the J segment 7 bases; nucleotides outside the gene matches: 8. The V gene's germline CDR1 is SGHVS and CDR2 FQNEAQ. The CDR3 region has the DNA TGTGCCAGCAGCTTACTATCTAGCGGGAGGGGAGGCGGGGAGCTGTTTTTT. Protein sequence: CASSLLSSGRGGGELFF.

This chain links TRBV24-1 with TRBJ2-7; 12 bases align to TRBD2. J was trimmed by 2 bases and V by 4 bases; bases with no gene match: 11. CDR1 and CDR2 (germline): KGHDR, SFDVKD. The CDR3 length is 18 residues. CDR3 DNA sequence: TGTGCCACCAGTGAGCCGGGACTAGCGGGCCGAACAACCTACGAGCAGTACTTC. As protein: CATSEPGLAGRTTYEQYF.

The rearrangement links TRBV6-6 to TRBJ2-5; TRBD2 matches at 8 bases. The CDR3 sequence is 14 residues long. The J segment lost 5 bases and the V segment lost 4 bases, leaving 6 bases of the junction unmatched. The germline gives CDR1 MNHNY, CDR2 SVGAGI (reference sequence). CDR3 coding DNA: TGTGCCAGCAGTTTCGGACTAGCCGGGGAGACCCAGTACTTC. Translating gives CASSFGLAGETQYF.

The chain employs TRBV5-1 and TRBJ2-1; no definite D call. Germline V gene sequence: CDR1 SGHRS, CDR2 YFSETQ. The germline V and J ends were trimmed by 4 bases and 8 bases, with 16 bases remaining between them. This CDR3 spans 14 amino acids. The CDR3 loop is CASSVDPRGDEQFF. The DNA for the CDR3 is TGCGCCAGCAGCGTGGATCCTCGAGGCGATGAGCAGTTCTTC.

The chain carries TRBV4-3 and TRBJ2-2; D is uncertain. CDR3 size: 13 residues. The germline V gene encodes CDR1 LGHNA and CDR2 YSLEER. Trimming removed 2 bases at V and 3 bases at J, with 4 bases between. CDR3 in DNA: TGCGCCAGCAGCCAATACTACACCGGGGAGCTGTTTTTT. Amino acid sequence: CASSQYYTGELFF.

This chain links TRBV27 with TRBJ1-6, with 8 nucleotides matching TRBD1. Unmatched junction bases numbered 6, after V lost 6 bases and J lost 8 bases. CDR3 size: 14 residues. Germline V gene data show CDR1 as MNHEY and CDR2 as SMNVEV (reference sequence). The CDR3 loop reads CASRRDRRDSPLHF. CDR3 nucleotides: TGTGCCAGCAGACGGGACAGGAGGGATTCACCCCTCCACTTT.

The V call is TRBV5-4, the J call TRBJ1-2; D perhaps matches TRBD1 (6 bases). V lost 1 base to trimming and J lost 8 bases, with 12 bases between them. CDR1 is SGHNT, CDR2 YYREEE, per germline (reference sequence). CDR3 length: 13 amino acids. CDR3 region: CASSLTGTKGYTF. CDR3 in DNA: TGTGCCAGCAGCTTGACAGGGACTAAGGGCTACACCTTC.

V is TRBV20-1 and J is TRBJ2-7, with TRBD1 matching over 11 bases. The CDR3 is 14 amino acids. Trimming removed 3 bases from V and 4 bases from J; junction bases left unmatched: 5. Germline V gives CDR1 DFQATT, CDR2 SNEGSKA (reference sequence). DNA of the CDR3: TGCAGTGCTAGTAGGGGACAGGGGGAATACGAGCAGTACTTC. Protein sequence: CSASRGQGEYEQYF.

The chain recombines TRBV28 with TRBJ1-5; 7 bases are shared with TRBD1. Germline assignment: CDR1 MDHEN and CDR2 SYDVKM. With 4 bases clipped from V and 6 bases from J, the junction kept 6 bases outside the gene matches. The CDR3 sequence is 14 residues long. The CDR3 nucleotides are TGTGCCAGCAGTTCCCAGGGGGGGAGTCAGCCCCAGCATTTT. Protein sequence: CASSSQGGSQPQHF.

The chain uses TRBV6-2 or TRBV6-3 and TRBJ2-3; D possibly corresponds to TRBD1 (6 bases). V dropped 2 bases and J dropped 4 bases, with 16 bases sitting between them. Germline V lookup: CDR1 MNHEY, CDR2 SVGEGT. This CDR3 contains 16 residues. CDR3 in amino acids: CASSYTRTEGSDTQYF. CDR3 coding DNA: TGTGCCAGCAGTTACACCCGGACAGAGGGCTCAGATACGCAGTATTTT.

This chain joins TRBV11-2 and TRBJ1-1, with D maybe TRBD1 (5 bases). The CDR3 contains 13 residues. Germline CDR1 SGHAT, CDR2 FQNNGV. Trimming removed 5 bases at V and 4 bases at J, with 11 bases between. CDR3 sequence reads: CASSPREVTEAFF. The CDR3 DNA is TGTGCCAGCAGCCCCAGGGAGGTCACTGAAGCTTTCTTT.

This clone came up once. This chain joins TRBV7-9 and TRBJ2-7, with D uncertain. Trimming pared 3 bases from V and 4 bases from J, leaving 10 bases between. The CDR3 has 13 amino acids. Looked up from germline, CDR1 is SEHNR and CDR2 is FQNEAQ (reference sequence). The CDR3: CASSFAIEYEQYF. DNA for the CDR3: TGTGCCAGCAGCTTCGCCATCGAGTACGAGCAGTACTTC. Variable domain in full (rest from reference TRBV7-9 and TRBJ2-7): DTGVSQNPRHKITKRGQNVTFRCDPISEHNRLYWYRQTLGQGPEFLTYFQNEAQLEKSRLLSDRFSAERPKGSFSTLEIQRTEQGDSAMYLCASSFAIEYEQYFGPGTRLTVT.

V and J are TRBV28 and TRBJ2-7; no firm D call. The CDR3 has 12 residues. Germline CDR1 is MDHEN and CDR2 is SYDVKM. V lost 4 bases, J lost 4 bases, and 8 bases lay in between. The DNA of the CDR3 is TGTGCCAGCAGTTCAACCCTGTACGAGCAGTACTTC. This sequence encodes CASSSTLYEQYF.

The V gene is TRBV5-1, the J gene TRBJ2-2; the D is unclear. This CDR3 region has 14 residues. V was clipped by 4 bases and J by 6 bases, with 13 bases between them. Germline V lookup: CDR1 SGHRS, CDR2 YFSETQ. CDR3 in amino acids: CASSIQDRSGELFF. The CDR3 DNA is TGCGCCAGCAGCATCCAAGACCGTTCCGGGGAGCTGTTTTTT.

About this clone itself: The junction departs from germline at one end; a sequencing error may be responsible. The chain uses TRBV28 and TRBJ2-7; the D gene is possibly TRBD1 (5 bases). The germline gives CDR1 MDHEN, CDR2 SYDVKM. This CDR3 has 9 amino acids. The CDR3 DNA follows: TGTGCCAGCAGTTTACAGGGTATCTTC. It translates to CASSLQGIF.

This clone was found a few times. The CDR3 reads CASSLGTVNTEAFF. CDR3 nucleotide sequence: TGTGCCAGCAGCCTGGGGACAGTGAACACTGAAGCTTTCTTT. V and J are TRBV7-9 and TRBJ1-1; 7 nucleotides agree with TRBD1. The V and J ends lost 5 bases and 0 bases, in that order; junction bases with no gene match: 3. There are 14 residues in the CDR3. Germline values: CDR1 SEHNR, CDR2 FQNEAQ (reference sequence).

V and J are TRBV27 and TRBJ1-5; D might be TRBD1 (6 bases). CDR1 is MNHEY, CDR2 SMNVEV, per germline (reference sequence). This CDR3 is 16 amino acids long. Between the trimmed V and J ends, which lost 3 bases and 3 bases, there was a span of 15 bases. The CDR3 coding sequence is TGTGCCAGCAGTTTCCAGGGGCCTGGTTACAATCAGCCCCAGCATTTT. Protein sequence: CASSFQGPGYNQPQHF.

V usage is TRBV5-1 and J usage is TRBJ1-6, with 9 bases identical to TRBD1. From germline, CDR1 is SGHRS and CDR2 YFSETQ. This CDR3 has 14 amino acids. Trimming removed 4 bases from V and 10 bases from J; junction bases left unmatched: 6. The CDR3 DNA is TGCGCCAGCAGCGGGGGGACAGGGAACTCACCCCTCCACTTT. Translation gives CASSGGTGNSPLHF.

The chain couples TRBV28 to TRBJ2-2; 7 bases map to TRBD2. The germline gives CDR1 MDHEN, CDR2 SYDVKM. V shed 7 bases and J 6 bases; nucleotides not matched to a gene: 5. The CDR3 length is 13 residues. CDR3 protein: CASTPGGAGELFF. CDR3 nucleotides: TGTGCCAGCACCCCTGGGGGGGCCGGGGAGCTGTTTTTT.

The DNA of the CDR3 is TGTGCCAGCACCCAACAGGGTGATGAGCAGTTCTTC. It translates to CASTQQGDEQFF. The genes are TRBV12-3 or TRBV12-4 and TRBJ2-1, with D possibly matching TRBD1 (6 bases). The ends were cut back, 7 bases at V and 8 bases at J, with 12 bases in the middle. The CDR3 is made up of 12 amino acids.